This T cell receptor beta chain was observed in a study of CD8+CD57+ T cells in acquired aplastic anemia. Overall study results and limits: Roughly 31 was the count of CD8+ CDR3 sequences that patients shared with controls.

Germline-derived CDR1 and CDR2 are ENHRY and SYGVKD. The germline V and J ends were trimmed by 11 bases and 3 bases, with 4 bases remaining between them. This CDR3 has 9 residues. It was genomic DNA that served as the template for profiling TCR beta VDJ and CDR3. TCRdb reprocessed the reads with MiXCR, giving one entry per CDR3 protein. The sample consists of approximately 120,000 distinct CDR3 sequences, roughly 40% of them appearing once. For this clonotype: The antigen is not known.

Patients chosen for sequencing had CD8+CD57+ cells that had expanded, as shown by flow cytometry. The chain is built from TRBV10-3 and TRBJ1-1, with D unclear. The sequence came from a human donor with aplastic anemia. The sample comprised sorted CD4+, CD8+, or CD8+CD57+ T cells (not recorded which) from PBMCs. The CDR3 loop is CAADTEAFF. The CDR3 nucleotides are TGTGCCGCGGACACTGAAGCTTTCTTT.